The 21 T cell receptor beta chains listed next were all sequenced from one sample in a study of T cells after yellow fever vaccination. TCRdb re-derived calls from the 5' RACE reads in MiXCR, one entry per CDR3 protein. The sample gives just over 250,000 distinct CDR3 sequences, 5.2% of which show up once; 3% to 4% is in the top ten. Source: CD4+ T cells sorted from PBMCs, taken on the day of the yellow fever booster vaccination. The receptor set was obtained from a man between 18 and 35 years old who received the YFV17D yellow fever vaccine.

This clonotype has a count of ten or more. CDR3 DNA sequence: TGCAGTGCTAGAGGACTAGCGGGGGAGCAAGAGACCCAGTACTTC. This sequence encodes CSARGLAGEQETQYF. This rearrangement joins TRBV20-1 to TRBJ2-5; 12 positions agree with TRBD2. After removal of 1 base from V and 2 bases from J, the junction contained 2 bases not matched to a gene. Germline-derived CDR1 and CDR2 are DFQATT and SNEGSKA (reference sequence). The CDR3 runs 15 residues.

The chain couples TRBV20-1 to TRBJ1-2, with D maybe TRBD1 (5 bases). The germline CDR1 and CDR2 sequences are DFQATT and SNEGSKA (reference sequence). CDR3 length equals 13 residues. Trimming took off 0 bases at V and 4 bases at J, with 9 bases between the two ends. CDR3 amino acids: CSARDLRGYGYTF. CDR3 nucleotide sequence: TGCAGTGCTAGAGATCTTAGGGGCTATGGCTACACCTTC.

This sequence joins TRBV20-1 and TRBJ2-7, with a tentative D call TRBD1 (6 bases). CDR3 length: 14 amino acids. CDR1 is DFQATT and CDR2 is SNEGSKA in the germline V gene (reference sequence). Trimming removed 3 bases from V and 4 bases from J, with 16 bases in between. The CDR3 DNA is TGCAGTGCTAGTAGAGCCAGGGGTTTTTACGAGCAGTACGTC. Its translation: CSASRARGFYEQYV.

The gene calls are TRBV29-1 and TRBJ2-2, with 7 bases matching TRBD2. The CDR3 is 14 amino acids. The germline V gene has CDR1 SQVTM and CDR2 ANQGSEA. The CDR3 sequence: CSGGRVQEVRELFF. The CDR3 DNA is TGCAGTGGGGGGAGGGTACAGGAGGTCCGGGAGCTGTTTTTT.

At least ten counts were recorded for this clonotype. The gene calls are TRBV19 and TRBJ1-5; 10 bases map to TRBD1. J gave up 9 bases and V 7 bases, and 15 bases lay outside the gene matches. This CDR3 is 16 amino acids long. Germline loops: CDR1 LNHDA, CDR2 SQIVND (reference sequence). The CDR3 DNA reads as TGTGCCAGTACCTATGGGACAGGGGTGGAAGTATCGCCCCAGCATTTT. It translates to CASTYGTGVEVSPQHF.

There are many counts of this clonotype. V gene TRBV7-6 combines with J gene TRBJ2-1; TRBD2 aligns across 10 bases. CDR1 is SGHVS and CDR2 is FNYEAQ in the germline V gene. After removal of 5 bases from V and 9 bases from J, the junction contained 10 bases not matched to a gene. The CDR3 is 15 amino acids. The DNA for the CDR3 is TGTGCCAGCAGCCCCTCCATAGCGGGGGGCCCTGAGCAGTTCTTC. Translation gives CASSPSIAGGPEQFF.

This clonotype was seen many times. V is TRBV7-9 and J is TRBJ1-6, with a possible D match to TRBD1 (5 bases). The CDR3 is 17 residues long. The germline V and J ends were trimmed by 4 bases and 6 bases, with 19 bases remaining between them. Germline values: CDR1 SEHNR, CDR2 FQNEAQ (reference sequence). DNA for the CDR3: TGTGCCAGCAGCTCACTCAAATTCCAGGGTATTAATTCACCCCTCCACTTT. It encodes CASSSLKFQGINSPLHF.

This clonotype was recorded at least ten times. The CDR3 sequence: CASSPGRTIQNTEAFF. The DNA of the CDR3 is TGTGCCAGCTCACCGGGCCGGACCATTCAGAACACTGAAGCTTTCTTT. V gene TRBV18 combines with J gene TRBJ1-1; D not resolved. CDR3 size: 16 residues. The V end lost 3 bases, the J end lost 1 base, and 15 bases lay between the germline ends. CDR1 KGHSH and CDR2 LQKENI come from the germline V gene.

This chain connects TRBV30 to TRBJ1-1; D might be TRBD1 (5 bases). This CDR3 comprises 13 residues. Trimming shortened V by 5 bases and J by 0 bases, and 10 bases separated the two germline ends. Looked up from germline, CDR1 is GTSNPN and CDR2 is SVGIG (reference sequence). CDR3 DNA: TGTGCCTGGGGGGGGGATTTGAACACTGAAGCTTTCTTT. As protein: CAWGGDLNTEAFF. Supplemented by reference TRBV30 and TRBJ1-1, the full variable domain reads SQTIHQWPATLVQPVGSPLSLECTVEGTSNPNLYWYRQAAGRGLQLLFYSVGIGQISSEVPQNLSASRPQDRQFILSSKKLLLSDSGFYLCAWGGDLNTEAFFGQGTRLTVV.

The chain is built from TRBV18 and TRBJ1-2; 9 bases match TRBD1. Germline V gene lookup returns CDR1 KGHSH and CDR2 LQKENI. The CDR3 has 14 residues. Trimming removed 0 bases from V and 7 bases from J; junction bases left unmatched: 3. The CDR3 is CASSPPGQGSGYTF. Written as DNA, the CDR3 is TGTGCCAGCTCACCACCGGGACAGGGCTCTGGCTACACCTTC.

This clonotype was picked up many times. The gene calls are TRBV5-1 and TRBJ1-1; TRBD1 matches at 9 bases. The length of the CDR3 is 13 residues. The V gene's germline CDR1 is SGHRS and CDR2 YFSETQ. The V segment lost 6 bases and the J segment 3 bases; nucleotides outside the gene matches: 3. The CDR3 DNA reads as TGCGCCAGCACGGACAGGGGCTACACTGAAGCTTTCTTT. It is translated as CASTDRGYTEAFF.

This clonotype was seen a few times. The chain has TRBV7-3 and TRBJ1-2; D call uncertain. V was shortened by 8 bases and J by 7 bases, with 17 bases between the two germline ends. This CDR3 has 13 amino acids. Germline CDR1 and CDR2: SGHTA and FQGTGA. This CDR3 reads CASSGVCCLGYTF. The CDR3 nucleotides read TGTGCCAGCTCTGGCGTATGCTGTCTTGGCTACACCTTC.

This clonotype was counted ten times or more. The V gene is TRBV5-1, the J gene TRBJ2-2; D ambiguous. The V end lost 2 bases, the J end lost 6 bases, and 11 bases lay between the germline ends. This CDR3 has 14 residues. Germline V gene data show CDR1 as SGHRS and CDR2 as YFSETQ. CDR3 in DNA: TGCGCCAGCAGCTTCAACCCACGGGCCGGGGAGCTGTTTTTT. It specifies CASSFNPRAGELFF.

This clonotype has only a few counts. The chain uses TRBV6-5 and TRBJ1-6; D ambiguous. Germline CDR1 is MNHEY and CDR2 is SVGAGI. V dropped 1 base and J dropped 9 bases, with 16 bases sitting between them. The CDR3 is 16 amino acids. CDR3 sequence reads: CASSYYGPHFSSPLHF. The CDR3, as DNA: TGTGCCAGCAGTTACTACGGGCCCCATTTTAGTTCACCCCTCCACTTT.

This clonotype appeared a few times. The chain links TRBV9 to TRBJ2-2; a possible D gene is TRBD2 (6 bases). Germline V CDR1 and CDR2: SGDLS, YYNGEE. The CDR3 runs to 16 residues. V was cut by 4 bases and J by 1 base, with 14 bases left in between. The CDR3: CASSPRGGMNTGELFF. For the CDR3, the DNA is TGTGCCAGCAGCCCCCGGGGCGGGATGAACACCGGGGAGCTGTTTTTT.

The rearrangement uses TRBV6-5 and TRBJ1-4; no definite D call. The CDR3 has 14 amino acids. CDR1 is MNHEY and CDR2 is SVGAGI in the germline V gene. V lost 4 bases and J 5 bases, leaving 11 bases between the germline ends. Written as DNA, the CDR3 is TGTGCCAGCAGTTTAGGGAGGCCAAATGAAAAACTGTTTTTT. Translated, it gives CASSLGRPNEKLFF.

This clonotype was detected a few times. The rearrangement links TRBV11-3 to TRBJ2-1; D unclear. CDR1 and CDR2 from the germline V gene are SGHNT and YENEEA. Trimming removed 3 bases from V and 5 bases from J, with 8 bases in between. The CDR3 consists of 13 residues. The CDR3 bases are TGTGCCAGCAGCTTGCATTTGAACAATGAGCAGTTCTTC. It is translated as CASSLHLNNEQFF. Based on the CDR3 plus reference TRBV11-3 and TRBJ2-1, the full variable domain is EAGVVQSPRYKIIEKKQPVAFWCNPISGHNTLYWYLQNLGQGPELLIRYENEEAVDDSQLPKDRFSAERLKGVDSTLKIQPAELGDSAVYLCASSLHLNNEQFFGPGTRLTVL.

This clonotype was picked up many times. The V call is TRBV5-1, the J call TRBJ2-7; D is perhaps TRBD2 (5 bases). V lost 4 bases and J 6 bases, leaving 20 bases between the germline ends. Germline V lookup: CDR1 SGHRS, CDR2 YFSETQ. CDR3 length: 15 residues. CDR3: CASSESGPRVSEQYF. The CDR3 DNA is TGCGCCAGCAGCGAGAGCGGCCCCCGCGTGAGCGAGCAGTACTTC.

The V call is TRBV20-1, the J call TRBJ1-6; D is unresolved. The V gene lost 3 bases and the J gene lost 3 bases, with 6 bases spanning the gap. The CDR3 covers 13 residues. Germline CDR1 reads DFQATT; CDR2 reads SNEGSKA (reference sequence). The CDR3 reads CSASIGYNSPLHF. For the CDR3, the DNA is TGCAGTGCTAGTATCGGCTATAATTCACCCCTCCACTTT.

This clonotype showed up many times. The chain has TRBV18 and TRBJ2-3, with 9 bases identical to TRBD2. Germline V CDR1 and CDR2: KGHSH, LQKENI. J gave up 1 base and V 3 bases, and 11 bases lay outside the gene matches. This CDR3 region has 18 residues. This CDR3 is CASSPLAGGLYGTDTQYF. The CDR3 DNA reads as TGTGCCAGCTCACCGTTGGCGGGGGGGCTCTACGGCACAGATACGCAGTATTTT.

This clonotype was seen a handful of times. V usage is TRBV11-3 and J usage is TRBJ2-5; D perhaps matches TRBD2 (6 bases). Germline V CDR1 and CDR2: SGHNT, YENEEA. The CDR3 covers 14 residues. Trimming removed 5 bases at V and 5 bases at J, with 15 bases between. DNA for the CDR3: TGTGCCAGCAGCCTAGGCGGGGATATCGAGACCCAGTACTTC. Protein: CASSLGGDIETQYF.